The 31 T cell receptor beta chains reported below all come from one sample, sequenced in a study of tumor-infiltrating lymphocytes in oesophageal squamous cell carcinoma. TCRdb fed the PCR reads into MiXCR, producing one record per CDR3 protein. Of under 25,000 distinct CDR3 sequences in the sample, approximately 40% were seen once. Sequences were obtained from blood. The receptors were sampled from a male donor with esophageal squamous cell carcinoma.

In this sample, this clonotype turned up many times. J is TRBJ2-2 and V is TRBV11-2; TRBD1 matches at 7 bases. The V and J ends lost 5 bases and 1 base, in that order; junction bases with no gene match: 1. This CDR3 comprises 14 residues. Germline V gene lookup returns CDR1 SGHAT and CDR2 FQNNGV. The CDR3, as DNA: TGTGCCAGCAGCCGACAGGGGAACACCGGGGAGCTGTTTTTT. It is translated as CASSRQGNTGELFF.

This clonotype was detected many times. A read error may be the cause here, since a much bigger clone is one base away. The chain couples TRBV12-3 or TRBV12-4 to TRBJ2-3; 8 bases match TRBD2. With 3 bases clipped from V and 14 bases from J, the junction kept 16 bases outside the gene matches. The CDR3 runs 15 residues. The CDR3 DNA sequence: TGTGCCAGCAGTTTGCGGGGGGCGAACACCGGGGAGCTGTATTTT. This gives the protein CASSLRGANTGELYF.

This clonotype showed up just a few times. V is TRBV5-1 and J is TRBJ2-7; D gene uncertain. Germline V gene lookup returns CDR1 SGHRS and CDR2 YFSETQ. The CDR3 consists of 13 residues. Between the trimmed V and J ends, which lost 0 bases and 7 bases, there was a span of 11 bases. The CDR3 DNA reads TGCGCCAGCAGCTTGGGACTGGTGGATGAGCAGTACTTC. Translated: CASSLGLVDEQYF. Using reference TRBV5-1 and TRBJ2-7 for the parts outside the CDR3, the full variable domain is KAGVTQTPRYLIKTRGQQVTLSCSPISGHRSVSWYQQTPGQGLQFLFEYFSETQRNKGNFPGRFSGRQFSNSRSEMNVSTLELGDSALYLCASSLGLVDEQYFGPGTRLTVT.

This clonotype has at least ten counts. The CDR3 sequence is CASSIQETQYF. The DNA for the CDR3 is TGTGCCAGCAGCATCCAAGAGACCCAGTACTTC. V is TRBV11-2 and J is TRBJ2-5; no clear D gene. Trimming left V 5 bases short and J 1 base short, with 2 bases between. Germline CDR1 is SGHAT and CDR2 is FQNNGV. The length of the CDR3 is 11 residues.

DNA of the CDR3: TGCAGTGCTTATCAGGGGTTAGGCAATCAGCCCCAGCATTTT. This translates into CSAYQGLGNQPQHF. This chain links TRBV20-1 with TRBJ1-5; weak D call: TRBD1 (6 bases). Trimming removed 5 bases from V and 2 bases from J, with 13 bases in between. CDR3 length: 14 amino acids. Looked up from germline, CDR1 is DFQATT and CDR2 is SNEGSKA (reference sequence).

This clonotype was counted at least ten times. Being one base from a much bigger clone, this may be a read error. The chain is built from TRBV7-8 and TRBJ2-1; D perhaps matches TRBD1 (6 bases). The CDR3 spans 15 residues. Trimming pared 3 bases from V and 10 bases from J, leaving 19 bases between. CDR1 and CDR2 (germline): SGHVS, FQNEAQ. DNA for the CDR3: TGTGCCAGCAGCTTTAAACAGGGCCCATCCTACGAGCAGTTCTTC. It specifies CASSFKQGPSYEQFF.

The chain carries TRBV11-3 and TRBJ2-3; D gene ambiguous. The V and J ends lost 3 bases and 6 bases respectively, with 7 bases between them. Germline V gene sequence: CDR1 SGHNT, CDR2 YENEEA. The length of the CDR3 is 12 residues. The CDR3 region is CASSFGQDTQYF. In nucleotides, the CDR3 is TGTGCCAGCAGCTTCGGGCAGGATACGCAGTATTTT.

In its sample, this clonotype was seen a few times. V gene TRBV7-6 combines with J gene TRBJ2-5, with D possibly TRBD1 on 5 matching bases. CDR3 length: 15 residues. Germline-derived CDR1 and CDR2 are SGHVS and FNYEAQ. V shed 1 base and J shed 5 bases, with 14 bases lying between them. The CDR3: CASSLGGPKGETQYF. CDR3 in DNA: TGTGCCAGCAGCTTAGGAGGACCAAAGGGGGAGACCCAGTACTTC.

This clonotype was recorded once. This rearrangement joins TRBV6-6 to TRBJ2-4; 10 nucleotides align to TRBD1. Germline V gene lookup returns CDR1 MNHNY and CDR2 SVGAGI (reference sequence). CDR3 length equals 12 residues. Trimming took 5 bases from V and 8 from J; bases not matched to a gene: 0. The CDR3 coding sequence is TGTGCCAGCAGTGGACAGGGGGACATTCAGTACTTC. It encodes CASSGQGDIQYF.

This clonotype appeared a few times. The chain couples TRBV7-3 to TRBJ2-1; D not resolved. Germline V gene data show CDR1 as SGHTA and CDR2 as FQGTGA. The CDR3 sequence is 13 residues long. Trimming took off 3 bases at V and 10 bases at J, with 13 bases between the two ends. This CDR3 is CASSLAPWEEQFF. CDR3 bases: TGTGCCAGCAGCTTGGCCCCCTGGGAAGAGCAGTTCTTC.

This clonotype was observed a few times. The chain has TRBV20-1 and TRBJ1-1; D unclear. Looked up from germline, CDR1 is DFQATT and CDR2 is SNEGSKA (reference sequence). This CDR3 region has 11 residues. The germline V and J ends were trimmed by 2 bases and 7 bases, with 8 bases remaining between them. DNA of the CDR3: TGCAGTGCTAGAAACACAGTTGAAGCTTTCTTT. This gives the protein CSARNTVEAFF.

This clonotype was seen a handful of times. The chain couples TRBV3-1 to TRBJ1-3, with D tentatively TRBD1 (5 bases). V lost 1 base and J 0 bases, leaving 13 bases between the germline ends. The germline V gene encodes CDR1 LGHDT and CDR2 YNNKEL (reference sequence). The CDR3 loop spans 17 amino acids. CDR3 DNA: TGTGCCAGCAGCCAAGGGTTCTCCCAGGGCTCTGGAAACACCATATATTTT. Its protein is CASSQGFSQGSGNTIYF.

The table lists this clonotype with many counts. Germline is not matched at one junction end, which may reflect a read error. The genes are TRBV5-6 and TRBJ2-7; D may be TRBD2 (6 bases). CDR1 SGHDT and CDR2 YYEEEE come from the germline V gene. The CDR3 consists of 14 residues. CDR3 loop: CASSLGQGLSPLHF. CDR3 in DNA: TGTGCCAGCAGCTTGGGTCAGGGACTTTCACCCCTCCACTTC.

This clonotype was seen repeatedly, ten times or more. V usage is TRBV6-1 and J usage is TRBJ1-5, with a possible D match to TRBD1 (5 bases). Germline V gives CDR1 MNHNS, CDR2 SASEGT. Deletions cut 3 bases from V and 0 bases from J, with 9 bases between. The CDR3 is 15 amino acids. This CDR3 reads CASSEGVNSNQPQHF. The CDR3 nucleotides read TGTGCCAGCAGTGAGGGGGTTAATAGCAATCAGCCCCAGCATTTT.

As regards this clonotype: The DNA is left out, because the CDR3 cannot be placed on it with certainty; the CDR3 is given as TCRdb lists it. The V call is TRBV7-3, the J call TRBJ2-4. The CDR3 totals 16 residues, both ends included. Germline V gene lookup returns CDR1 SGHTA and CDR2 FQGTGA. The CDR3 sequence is CASSPDLRFGWLHLRF.

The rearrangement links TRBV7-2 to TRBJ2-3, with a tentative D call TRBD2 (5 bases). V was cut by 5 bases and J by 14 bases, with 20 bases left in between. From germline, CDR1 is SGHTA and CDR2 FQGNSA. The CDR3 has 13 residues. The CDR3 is CASSTARDGELYF. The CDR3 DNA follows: TGTGCCAGCAGCACGGCGAGAGACGGGGAGCTGTATTTT.

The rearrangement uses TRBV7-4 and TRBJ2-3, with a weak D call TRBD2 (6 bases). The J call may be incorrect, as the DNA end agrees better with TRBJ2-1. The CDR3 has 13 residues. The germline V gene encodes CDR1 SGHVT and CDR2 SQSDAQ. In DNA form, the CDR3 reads TGTGCCAGCAGCGTCGGGAGCAACAATGAGCAGTTCTTC. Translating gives CASSVGSNNEQFF.

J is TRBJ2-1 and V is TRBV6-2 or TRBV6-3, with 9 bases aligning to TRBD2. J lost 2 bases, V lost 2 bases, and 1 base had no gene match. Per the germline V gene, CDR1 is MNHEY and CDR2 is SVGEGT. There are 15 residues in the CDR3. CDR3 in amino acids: CASSYGGGAYNEQFF. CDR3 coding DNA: TGTGCCAGCAGTTACGGCGGGGGGGCCTACAATGAGCAGTTCTTC.

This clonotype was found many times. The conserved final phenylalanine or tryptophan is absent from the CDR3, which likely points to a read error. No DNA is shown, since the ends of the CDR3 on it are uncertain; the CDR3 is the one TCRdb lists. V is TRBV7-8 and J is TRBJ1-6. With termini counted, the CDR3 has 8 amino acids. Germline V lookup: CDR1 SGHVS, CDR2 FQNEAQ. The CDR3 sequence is CASSSSTS.

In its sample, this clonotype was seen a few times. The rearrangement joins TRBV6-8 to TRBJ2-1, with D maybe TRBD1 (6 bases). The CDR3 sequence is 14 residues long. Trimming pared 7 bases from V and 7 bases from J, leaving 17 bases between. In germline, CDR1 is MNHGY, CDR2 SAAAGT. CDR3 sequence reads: CASTLRGFWNEQFF. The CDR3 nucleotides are TGTGCCAGCACCCTTAGGGGGTTCTGGAATGAGCAGTTCTTC.

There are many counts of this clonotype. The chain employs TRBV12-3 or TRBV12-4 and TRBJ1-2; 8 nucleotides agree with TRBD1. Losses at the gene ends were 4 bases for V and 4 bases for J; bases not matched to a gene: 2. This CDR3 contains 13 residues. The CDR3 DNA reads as TGTGCCAGCAGTTGGACAGGGTCCTATGGCTACACCTTC. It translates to CASSWTGSYGYTF.

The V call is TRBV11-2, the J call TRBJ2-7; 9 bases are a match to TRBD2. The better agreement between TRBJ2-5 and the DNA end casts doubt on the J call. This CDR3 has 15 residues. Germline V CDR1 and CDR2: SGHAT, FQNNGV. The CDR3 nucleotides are TGTGCCAGCAGCTCCTCTAGCGGGGCACAAGAGACCCAGTACTTC. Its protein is CASSSSSGAQETQYF.

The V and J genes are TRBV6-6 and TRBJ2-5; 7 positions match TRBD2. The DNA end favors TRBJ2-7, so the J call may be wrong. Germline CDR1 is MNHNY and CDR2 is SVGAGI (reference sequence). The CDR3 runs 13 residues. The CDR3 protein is CASSYGRVYEQYF. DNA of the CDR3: TGTGCCAGCAGTTACGGGAGGGTCTACGAGCAGTACTTC.

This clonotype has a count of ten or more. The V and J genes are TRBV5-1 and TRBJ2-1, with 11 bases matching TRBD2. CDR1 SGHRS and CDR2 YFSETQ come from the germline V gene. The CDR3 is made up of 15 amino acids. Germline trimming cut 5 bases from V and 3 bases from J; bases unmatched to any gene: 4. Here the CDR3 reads CASSLTSGSYNEQFF. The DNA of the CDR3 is TGCGCCAGCAGTTTAACTAGCGGGAGCTACAATGAGCAGTTCTTC.

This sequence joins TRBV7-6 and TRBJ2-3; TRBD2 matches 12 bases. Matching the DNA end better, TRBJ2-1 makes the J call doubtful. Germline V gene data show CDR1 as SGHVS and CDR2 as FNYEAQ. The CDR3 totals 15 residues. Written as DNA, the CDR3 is TGTGCCAGCAGCCGGACTAGCGGGGAGAGTAATGAGCAGTTCTTC. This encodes CASSRTSGESNEQFF.

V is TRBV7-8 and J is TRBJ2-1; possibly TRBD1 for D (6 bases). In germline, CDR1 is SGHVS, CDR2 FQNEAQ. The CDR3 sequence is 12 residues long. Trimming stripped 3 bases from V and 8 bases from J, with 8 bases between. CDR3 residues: CASSFAGDEQFF. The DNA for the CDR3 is TGTGCCAGCAGCTTTGCAGGGGATGAGCAGTTCTTC.

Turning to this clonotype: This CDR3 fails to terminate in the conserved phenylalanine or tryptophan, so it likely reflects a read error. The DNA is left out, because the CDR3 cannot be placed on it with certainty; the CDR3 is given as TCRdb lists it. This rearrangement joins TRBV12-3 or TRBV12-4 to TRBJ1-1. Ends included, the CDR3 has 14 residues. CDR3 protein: CASAAKDYGYTFGP.

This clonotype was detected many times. The CDR3 loop is CASDQGNGEKLFF. CDR3 in DNA: TGTGCCAGCGACCAGGGTAATGGTGAAAAACTGTTTTTT. The rearrangement joins TRBV2 to TRBJ1-4; tentative D call: TRBD1 (5 bases). The CDR3 has 13 amino acids. Germline lookup yields CDR1 SNHLY and CDR2 FYNNEI. Trimming shortened V by 8 bases and J by 7 bases, and 14 bases separated the two germline ends.

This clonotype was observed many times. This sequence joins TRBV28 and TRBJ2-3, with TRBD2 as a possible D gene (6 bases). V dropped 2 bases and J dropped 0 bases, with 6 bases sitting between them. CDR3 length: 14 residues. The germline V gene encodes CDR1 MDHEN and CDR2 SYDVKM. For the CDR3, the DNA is TGTGCCAGCAGTTTAGCGGGGAGCACAGATACGCAGTATTTT. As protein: CASSLAGSTDTQYF.

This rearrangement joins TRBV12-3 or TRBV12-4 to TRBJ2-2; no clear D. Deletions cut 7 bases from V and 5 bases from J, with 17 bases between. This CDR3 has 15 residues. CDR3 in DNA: TGTGCCAGCACCGAAAATGTAAGGAGAACCGGGGAGCTGTTTTTT. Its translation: CASTENVRRTGELFF.

The CDR3 loop reads CATSDLGTQYF. CDR3 DNA sequence: TGTGCCACCAGTGATCTCGGGACTCAGTACTTC. J is TRBJ2-1 and V is TRBV24-1, with D perhaps matching TRBD1 or TRBD2 (5 bases each). TRBJ2-4 matches the DNA end more closely, so the J call is doubtful. There are 11 residues in the CDR3. CDR1 is KGHDR, CDR2 SFDVKD, per germline.